This T cell receptor beta chain appears in the sequencing data of a study of blood T cells in healthy people across ages (dated by TCRdb to about 2015). Regarding the research as a whole: In model experiments, roughly one uniquely barcoded TCR beta cDNA molecule per two T cells was captured by template switching. The study measured age-related changes in TCR beta repertoire diversity using deep sequencing normalized with unique cDNA molecular identifiers. Four age groups were formed from the donors: young (average approximately 15 years), middle-aged (less than 40), aged (approximately 60) and long-lived (less than 85). To avoid experimental bias, donors of different ages were distributed randomly across sequencing lanes. The study analyzed two additional independent replicas of 1 million unique cDNA reads from the same blood draw for two donors, one aged 18 to 29 and one aged 80 or older. Study-level results and caveats: Because profiling used bulk unsorted PBMCs, naive and antigen-experienced compartments could not be compared conclusively. As age increased, observed TCR beta diversity per million T cells dropped in a roughly linear way, and a significant reduction was already evident by age about 40. There was a strong correlation between observed TCR beta diversity and the percentage of naive T cells measured by flow cytometry. The long-lived group showed more naive CD4+ T cells, fewer expanded clones and increased TCR diversity than the aged group, suggesting age selection. Because the CMV infection status of the donors was unknown, age-related changes in expanded clonotypes may potentially have been confounded. Estimates of total diversity from one million sequenced T cells were regarded as lower bounds and underestimates.

To note about this clonotype: The clone's antigen remains unknown. No clone much larger than this one lies a single base away; base qualities are absent.

Libraries came from 5' RACE. Reads for this sample came from an Illumina HiSeq 2500. A second roughly 7 to 11 cycle PCR used a sample-barcoded 5' primer and a J-beta primer mix. A template-switch 5' adaptor carrying 12 random nucleotides introduced a unique molecular identifier onto each TCR beta cDNA molecule. At least 2.5 million CDR3-containing paired-end reads were obtained from each sample. First-strand cDNA was synthesized from all RNA with the Mint cDNA synthesis kit, primed by a TRBC-specific oligonucleotide. After uracil-DNA glycosylase treatment, a first 18-cycle PCR used universal primers M1SS and BC2_uni_R on all cDNA. The paper's processing steps were these. For normalization, 1 million high-quality reads, each with a distinct molecular identifier, were randomly selected from each sample. Instead of being binned into consensus sequences, reads that shared molecular identifiers were thrown out. CDR3 identification, clonotype clustering and error correction used MiTCR with a Q25 quality threshold and the strictest error-elimination algorithm. A nonparametric unseen species model with Euler transformation was used to estimate lower-bound total TCR beta diversity. In-frame beta chains were kept once TCRdb had trimmed the public reads at Q25 with fastp and called clones with MiXCR. Under each unique CDR3 protein, matching rows form one entry showing the most common genes and DNA. TCRdb's processing, not the authors', yielded these V and J calls. Recorded for this sample are about 780,000 distinct CDR3 sequences; 46% of them occurred a single time. Around 18% of the sample goes to the ten largest clones.

Donors were 40 or so systemically healthy Caucasian individuals from Russia aged roughly 6 to 95 years. About 9.6 milliliters of peripheral blood were collected from each donor into EDTA-treated Vacutainer tubes. Ficoll-Paque density-gradient centrifugation was used to isolate PBMCs, with at least 6 million per sample. Total RNA was extracted from PBMCs with Trizol reagent, with at least 6 micrograms obtained per sample. The percentages of naive CD45RAhigh/CD27high T cells were determined by flow cytometry on a PBMC aliquot from every donor. This receptor was identified in an older man in good health. Sequenced: blood.

The CDR3 protein is CASSLFGPAYEQYF. The nucleotides are TGTGCCAGCAGTTTATTTGGGCCAGCCTACGAGCAGTACTTC. The rearranged segments are TRBV27 and TRBJ2-7, with an unclear D gene assignment. Trimming costs V 1 base and J 2 bases, and their ends lie 9 bases apart. The CDR3 runs 14 amino acids, cysteine and phenylalanine included. This entry keeps only the CDR3 DNA: 42 bases, framed from base 1. From a lookup of the germline V gene (reference sequence), CDR1 and CDR2 are MNHEY and SMNVEV.